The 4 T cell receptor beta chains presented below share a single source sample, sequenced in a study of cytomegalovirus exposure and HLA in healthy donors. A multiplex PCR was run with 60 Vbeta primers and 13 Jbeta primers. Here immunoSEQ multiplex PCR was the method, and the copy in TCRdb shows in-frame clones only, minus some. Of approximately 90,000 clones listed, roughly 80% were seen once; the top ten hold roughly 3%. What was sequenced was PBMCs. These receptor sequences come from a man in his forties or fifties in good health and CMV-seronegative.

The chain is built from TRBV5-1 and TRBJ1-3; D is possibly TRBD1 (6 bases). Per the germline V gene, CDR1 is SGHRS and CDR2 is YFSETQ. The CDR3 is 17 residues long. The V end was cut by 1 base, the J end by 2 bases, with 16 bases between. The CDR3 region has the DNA TGCGCCAGCAGCTTGCAGGGGATCGGTGTCCCTGGAAACACCATATATTTT. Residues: CASSLQGIGVPGNTIYF.

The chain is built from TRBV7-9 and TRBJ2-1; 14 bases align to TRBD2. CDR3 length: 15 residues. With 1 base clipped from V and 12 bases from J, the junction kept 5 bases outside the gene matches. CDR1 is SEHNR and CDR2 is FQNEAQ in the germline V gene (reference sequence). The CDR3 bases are TGTGCCAGCAGCTTAGTGACCGGGACTAGCGGGAGGCAGTTCTTC. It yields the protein CASSLVTGTSGRQFF.

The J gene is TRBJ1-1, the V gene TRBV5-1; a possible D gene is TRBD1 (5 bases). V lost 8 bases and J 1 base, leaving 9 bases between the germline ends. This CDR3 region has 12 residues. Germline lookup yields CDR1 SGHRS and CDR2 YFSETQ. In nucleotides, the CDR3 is TGCGCCAGAAGAGGACAGAACACTGAAGCTTTCTTT. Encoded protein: CARRGQNTEAFF.

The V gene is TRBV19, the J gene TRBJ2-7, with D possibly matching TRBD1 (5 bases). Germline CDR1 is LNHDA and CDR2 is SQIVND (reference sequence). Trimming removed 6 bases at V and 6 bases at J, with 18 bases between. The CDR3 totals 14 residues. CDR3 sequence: CASSHRQGPFEQYF. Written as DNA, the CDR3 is TGTGCCAGTAGCCATCGGCAGGGCCCATTCGAGCAGTACTTC. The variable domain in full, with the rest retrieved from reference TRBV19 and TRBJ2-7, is DGGITQSPKYLFRKEGQNVTLSCEQNLNHDAMYWYRQDPGQGLRLIYYSQIVNDFQKGDIAEGYSVSREKKESFPLTVTSAQKNPTAFYLCASSHRQGPFEQYFGPGTRLTVT.